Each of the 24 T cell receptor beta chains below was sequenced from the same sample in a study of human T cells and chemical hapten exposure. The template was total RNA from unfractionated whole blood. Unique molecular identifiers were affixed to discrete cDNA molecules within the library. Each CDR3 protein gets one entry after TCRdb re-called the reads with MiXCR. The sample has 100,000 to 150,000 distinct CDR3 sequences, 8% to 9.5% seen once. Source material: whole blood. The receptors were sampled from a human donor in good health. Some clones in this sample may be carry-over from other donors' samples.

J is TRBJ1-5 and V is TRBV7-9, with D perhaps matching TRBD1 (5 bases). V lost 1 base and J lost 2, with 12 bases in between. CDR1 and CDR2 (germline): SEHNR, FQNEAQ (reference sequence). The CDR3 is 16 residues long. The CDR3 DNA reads TGTGCCAGCAGCTTAGTATCGGGGGTGGGCAATCAGCCCCAGCATTTT. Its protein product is CASSLVSGVGNQPQHF. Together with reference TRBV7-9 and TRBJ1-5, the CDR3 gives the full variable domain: DTGVSQNPRHKITKRGQNVTFRCDPISEHNRLYWYRQTLGQGPEFLTYFQNEAQLEKSRLLSDRFSAERPKGSFSTLEIQRTEQGDSAMYLCASSLVSGVGNQPQHFGDGTRLSIL.

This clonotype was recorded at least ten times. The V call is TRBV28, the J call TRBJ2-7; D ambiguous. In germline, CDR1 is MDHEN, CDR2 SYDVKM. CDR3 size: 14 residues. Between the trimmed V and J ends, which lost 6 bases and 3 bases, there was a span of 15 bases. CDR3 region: CASSPRRRNYEQYF. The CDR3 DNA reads TGTGCCAGCAGCCCCAGGCGCCGTAACTACGAGCAGTACTTC. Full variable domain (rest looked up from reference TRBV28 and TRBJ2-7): DVKVTQSSRYLVKRTGEKVFLECVQDMDHENMFWYRQDPGLGLRLIYFSYDVKMKEKGDIPEGYSVSREKKERFSLILESASTNQTSMYLCASSPRRRNYEQYFGPGTRLTVT.

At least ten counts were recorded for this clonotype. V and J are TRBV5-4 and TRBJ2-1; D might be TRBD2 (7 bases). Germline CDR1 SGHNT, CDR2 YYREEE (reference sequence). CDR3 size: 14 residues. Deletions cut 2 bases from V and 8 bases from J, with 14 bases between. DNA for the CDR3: TGTGCCAGCAGCTTACCGGGGGGCAAGGATGAGCAGTTCTTC. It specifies CASSLPGGKDEQFF.

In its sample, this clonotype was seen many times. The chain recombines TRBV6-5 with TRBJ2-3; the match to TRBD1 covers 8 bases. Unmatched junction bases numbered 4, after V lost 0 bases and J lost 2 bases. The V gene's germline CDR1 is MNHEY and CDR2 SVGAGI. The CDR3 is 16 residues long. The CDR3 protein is CASSYSDRVTTDTQYF. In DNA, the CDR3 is TGTGCCAGCAGTTACTCGGACAGGGTGACCACAGATACGCAGTATTTT.

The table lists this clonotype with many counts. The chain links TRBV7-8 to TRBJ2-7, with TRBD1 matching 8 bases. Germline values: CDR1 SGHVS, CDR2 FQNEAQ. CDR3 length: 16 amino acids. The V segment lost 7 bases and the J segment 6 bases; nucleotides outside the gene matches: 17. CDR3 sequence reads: CASIPETGAISPEQYF. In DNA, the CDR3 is TGTGCCAGCATCCCAGAGACAGGGGCCATCTCGCCCGAGCAGTACTTC. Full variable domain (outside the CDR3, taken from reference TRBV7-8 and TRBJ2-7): GAGVSQSPRYKVAKRGQDVALRCDPISGHVSLFWYQQALGQGPEFLTYFQNEAQLDKSGLPSDRFFAERPEGSVSTLKIQRTQQEDSAVYLCASIPETGAISPEQYFGPGTRLTVT.

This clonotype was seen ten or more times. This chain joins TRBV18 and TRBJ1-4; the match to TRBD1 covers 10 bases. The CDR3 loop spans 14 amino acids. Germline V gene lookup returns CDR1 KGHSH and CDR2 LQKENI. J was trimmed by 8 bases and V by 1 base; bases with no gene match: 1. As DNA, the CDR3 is TGTGCCAGCTCACCACGGGACAGGGGCGAAAAACTGTTTTTT. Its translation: CASSPRDRGEKLFF.

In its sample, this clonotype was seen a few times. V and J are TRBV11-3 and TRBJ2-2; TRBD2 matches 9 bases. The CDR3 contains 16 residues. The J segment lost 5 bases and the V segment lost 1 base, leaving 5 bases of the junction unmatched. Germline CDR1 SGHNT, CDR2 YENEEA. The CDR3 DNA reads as TGTGCCAGCAGCTTAGGTAGCGGGAGAGGGACCGGGGAGCTGTTTTTT. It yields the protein CASSLGSGRGTGELFF.

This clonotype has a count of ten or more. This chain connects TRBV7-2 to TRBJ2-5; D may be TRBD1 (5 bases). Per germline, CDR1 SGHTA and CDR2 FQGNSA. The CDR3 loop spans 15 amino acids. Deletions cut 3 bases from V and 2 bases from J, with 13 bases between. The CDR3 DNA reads TGTGCCAGCAGCTTGATTGGGGCGGAACAAGAGACCCAGTACTTC. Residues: CASSLIGAEQETQYF.

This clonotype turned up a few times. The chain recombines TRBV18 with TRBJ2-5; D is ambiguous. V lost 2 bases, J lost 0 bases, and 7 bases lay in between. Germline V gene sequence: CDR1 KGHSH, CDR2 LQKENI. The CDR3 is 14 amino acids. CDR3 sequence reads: CASSPKVYQETQYF. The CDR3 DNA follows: TGTGCCAGCTCACCAAAGGTGTACCAAGAGACCCAGTACTTC. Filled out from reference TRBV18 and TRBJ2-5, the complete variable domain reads NAGVMQNPRHLVRRRGQEARLRCSPMKGHSHVYWYRQLPEEGLKFMVYLQKENIIDESGMPKERFSAEFPKEGPSILRIQQVVRGDSAAYFCASSPKVYQETQYFGPGTRLLVL.

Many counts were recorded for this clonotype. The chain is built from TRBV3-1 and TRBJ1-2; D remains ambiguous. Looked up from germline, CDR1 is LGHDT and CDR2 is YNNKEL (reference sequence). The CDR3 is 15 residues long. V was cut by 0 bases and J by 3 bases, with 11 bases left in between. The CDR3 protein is CASSQEDKAYYGYTF. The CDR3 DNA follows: TGTGCCAGCAGCCAAGAAGATAAGGCCTACTATGGCTACACCTTC.

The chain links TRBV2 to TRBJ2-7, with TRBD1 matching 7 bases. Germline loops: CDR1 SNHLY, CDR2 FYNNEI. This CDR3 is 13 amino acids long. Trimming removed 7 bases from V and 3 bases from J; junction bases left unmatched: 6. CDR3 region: CASTPGQIYEQYF. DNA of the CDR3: TGTGCCAGCACTCCGGGACAGATCTACGAGCAGTACTTC.

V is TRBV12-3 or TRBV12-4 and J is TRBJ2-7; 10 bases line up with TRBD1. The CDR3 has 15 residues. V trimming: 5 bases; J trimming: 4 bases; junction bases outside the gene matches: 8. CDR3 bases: TGTGCCAGCAGTCCGTGGGACAGGGGAGGGTACGAGCAGTACTTC. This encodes CASSPWDRGGYEQYF.

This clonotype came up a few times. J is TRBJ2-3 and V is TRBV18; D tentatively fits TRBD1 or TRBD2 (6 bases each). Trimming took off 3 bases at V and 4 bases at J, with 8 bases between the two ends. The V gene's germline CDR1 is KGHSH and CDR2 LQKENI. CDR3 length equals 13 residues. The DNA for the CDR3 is TGTGCCAGCTCACCGGGGGGCCCAGATACGCAGTATTTT. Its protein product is CASSPGGPDTQYF.

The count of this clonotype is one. CDR3 DNA sequence: TGCAGTGCGGGTGACAGGCTGAGCTACACCTTC. Residues: CSAGDRLSYTF. This sequence joins TRBV20-1 and TRBJ1-2; possible D gene TRBD1, 6 bases. The CDR3 totals 11 residues. Trimming removed 6 bases at V and 9 bases at J, with 14 bases between. Germline CDR1 and CDR2: DFQATT and SNEGSKA (reference sequence).

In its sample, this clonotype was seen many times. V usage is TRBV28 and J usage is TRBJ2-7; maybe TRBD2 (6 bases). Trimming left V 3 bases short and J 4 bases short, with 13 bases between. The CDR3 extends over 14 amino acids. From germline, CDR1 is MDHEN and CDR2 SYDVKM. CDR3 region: CASSLGGTAYEQYF. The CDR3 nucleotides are TGTGCCAGCAGTTTGGGCGGGACTGCGTACGAGCAGTACTTC.

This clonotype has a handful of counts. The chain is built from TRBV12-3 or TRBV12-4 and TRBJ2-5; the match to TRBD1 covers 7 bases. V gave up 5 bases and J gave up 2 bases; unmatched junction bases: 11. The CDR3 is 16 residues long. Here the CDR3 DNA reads TGTGCCAGCAGTCCCCGACAGGGTCTAGGGCAAGAGACCCAGTACTTC. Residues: CASSPRQGLGQETQYF.

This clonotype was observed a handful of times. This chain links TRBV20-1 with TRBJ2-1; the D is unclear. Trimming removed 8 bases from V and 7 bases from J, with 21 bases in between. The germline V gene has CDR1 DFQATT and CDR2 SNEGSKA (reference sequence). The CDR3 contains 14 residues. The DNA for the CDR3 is TGCAGTTTACTTCCCCTGGGCTTTAGTAATGAGCAGTTCTTC. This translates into CSLLPLGFSNEQFF.

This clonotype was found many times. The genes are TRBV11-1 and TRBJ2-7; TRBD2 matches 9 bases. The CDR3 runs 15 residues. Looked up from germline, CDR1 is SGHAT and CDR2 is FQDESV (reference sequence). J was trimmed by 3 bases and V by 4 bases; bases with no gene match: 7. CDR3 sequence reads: CASSSPTSGFYEQYF. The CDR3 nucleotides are TGTGCCAGCAGCTCACCGACTAGCGGATTCTACGAGCAGTACTTC.

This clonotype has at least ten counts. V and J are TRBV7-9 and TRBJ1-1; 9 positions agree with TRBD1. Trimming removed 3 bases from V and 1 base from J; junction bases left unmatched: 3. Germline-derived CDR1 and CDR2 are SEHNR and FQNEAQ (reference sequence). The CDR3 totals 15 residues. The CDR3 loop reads CASSLGDRANTEAFF. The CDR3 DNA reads TGTGCCAGCAGCTTGGGGGACAGGGCGAACACTGAAGCTTTCTTT. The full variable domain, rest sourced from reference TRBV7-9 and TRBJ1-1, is DTGVSQNPRHKITKRGQNVTFRCDPISEHNRLYWYRQTLGQGPEFLTYFQNEAQLEKSRLLSDRFSAERPKGSFSTLEIQRTEQGDSAMYLCASSLGDRANTEAFFGQGTRLTVV.

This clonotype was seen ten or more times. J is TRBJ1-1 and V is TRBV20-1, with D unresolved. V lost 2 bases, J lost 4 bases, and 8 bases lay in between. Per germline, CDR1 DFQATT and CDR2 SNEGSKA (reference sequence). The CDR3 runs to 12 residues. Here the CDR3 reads CSARPEVTEAFF. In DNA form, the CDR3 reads TGCAGTGCTAGACCAGAGGTCACTGAAGCTTTCTTT.

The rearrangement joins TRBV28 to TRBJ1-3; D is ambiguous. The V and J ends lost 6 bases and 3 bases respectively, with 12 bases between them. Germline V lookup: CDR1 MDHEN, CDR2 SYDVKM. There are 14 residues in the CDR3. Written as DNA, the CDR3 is TGTGCCAGCAGACAGCCTCGCCGTGGAAACACCATATATTTT. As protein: CASRQPRRGNTIYF. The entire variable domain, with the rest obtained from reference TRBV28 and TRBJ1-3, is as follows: DVKVTQSSRYLVKRTGEKVFLECVQDMDHENMFWYRQDPGLGLRLIYFSYDVKMKEKGDIPEGYSVSREKKERFSLILESASTNQTSMYLCASRQPRRGNTIYFGEGSWLTVV.

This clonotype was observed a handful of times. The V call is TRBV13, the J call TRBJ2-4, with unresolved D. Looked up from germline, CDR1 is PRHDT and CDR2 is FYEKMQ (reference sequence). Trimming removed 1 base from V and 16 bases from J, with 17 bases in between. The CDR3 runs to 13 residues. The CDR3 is CASSLVAGRPLYF. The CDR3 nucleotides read TGTGCCAGCAGCTTAGTCGCAGGAAGACCCCTATACTTC. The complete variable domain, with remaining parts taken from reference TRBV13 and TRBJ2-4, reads AAGVIQSPRHLIKEKRETATLKCYPIPRHDTVYWYQQGPGQDPQFLISFYEKMQSDKGSIPDRFSAQQFSDYHSELNMSSLELGDSALYFCASSLVAGRPLYFGAGTRLSVL.

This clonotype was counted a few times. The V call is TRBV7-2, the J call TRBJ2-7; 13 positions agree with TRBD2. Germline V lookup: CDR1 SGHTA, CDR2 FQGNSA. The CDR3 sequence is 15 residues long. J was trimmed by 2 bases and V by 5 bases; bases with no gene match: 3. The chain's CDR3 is CASSLTSGGAYEQYF. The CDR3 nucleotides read TGTGCCAGCAGCCTAACTAGCGGGGGGGCCTACGAGCAGTACTTC.

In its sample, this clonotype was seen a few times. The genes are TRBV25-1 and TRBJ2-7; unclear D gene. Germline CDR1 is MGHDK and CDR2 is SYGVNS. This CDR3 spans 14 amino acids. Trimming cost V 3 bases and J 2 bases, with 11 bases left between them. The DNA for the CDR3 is TGTGCCAGCAGTGATCGCTCCCGGACCTACGAGCAGTACTTC. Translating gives CASSDRSRTYEQYF.